The sequence of this TCR beta chain was determined in a study of beta chain features in type 1 diabetes. This clone was counted only a few times. Its matching antigen is unknown. Every bit of the isolated RNA underwent reverse transcription, so sequencing read expressed TCRB transcripts. Clones were read by immunoSEQ multiplex PCR, and TCRdb kept only the in-frame ones, dropping some. The sample includes 150,000 to 200,000 clones, 6% to 9% of them seen just once. General study findings and limits: PCR might preferentially amplify shorter templates, equally in patients and controls. Shorter TCRB CDR3s, moderately but significantly so, marked every one of the four CD4+ subsets in Type 1 diabetes patients.

Trimming at V came to 4 bases and at J to 16 bases, leaving 8 bases not matched to a gene. This CDR3 contains 12 residues. Germline V gene lookup returns CDR1 MDHEN and CDR2 SYDVKM. Material: central memory CD4+ T cells from blood. The chain has TRBV28 and TRBJ2-1; 9 bases are a match to TRBD2. The TCR was taken from a man younger than 35 with type 1 diabetes. The CDR3 spells CASSYAAGGPFF. Here the CDR3 DNA reads TGTGCCAGCAGTTACGCGGCGGGAGGGCCCTTCTTC.